Following are 30 T cell receptor beta chains from one sample sequenced in a study of T cell responses to AZD1222 COVID-19 vaccine. Some clones are missing from TCRdb's copy, which holds only in-frame ones; the method was immunoSEQ multiplex PCR. The sample includes approximately 150,000 clones, around 90% of them seen just once. The source material was peripheral blood, sampled on day 0 of AZD1222 vaccination. These receptor sequences come from an adult in good health.

This rearrangement joins TRBV27 to TRBJ2-6; TRBD1 matches at 9 bases. The germline gives CDR1 MNHEY, CDR2 SMNVEV (reference sequence). The CDR3 consists of 20 residues. The V segment lost 5 bases and the J segment 0 bases; nucleotides outside the gene matches: 14. This CDR3 is CASSRGGPGQGSSGANVLTF. The DNA for the CDR3 is TGTGCCAGCAGTCGGGGCGGTCCGGGACAGGGAAGCTCTGGGGCCAACGTCCTGACTTTC.

V usage is TRBV27 and J usage is TRBJ2-6; D ambiguous. The germline V gene has CDR1 MNHEY and CDR2 SMNVEV (reference sequence). This CDR3 contains 15 residues. V lost 3 bases and J lost 1, with 7 bases in between. In nucleotides, the CDR3 is TGTGCCAGCAGTTTTCTGCGGTCTGGGGCCAACGTCCTGACTTTC. Its translation: CASSFLRSGANVLTF.

The CDR3 coding sequence is TGCAGCGCCGAGACTAGGTACTACGAGCAGTACTTC. Amino acid sequence: CSAETRYYEQYF. The chain couples TRBV29-1 to TRBJ2-7, with D perhaps matching TRBD2 (6 bases). CDR3 length: 12 residues. V was pared by 7 bases and J by 3 bases, with 13 bases between. In germline, CDR1 is SQVTM, CDR2 ANQGSEA.

The chain couples TRBV6-5 to TRBJ2-7, with D possibly being TRBD1 (6 bases). The CDR3 spans 11 residues. V lost 8 bases, J lost 7 bases, and 12 bases lay in between. In germline, CDR1 is MNHEY, CDR2 SVGAGI. The CDR3 is CASFSGAEQYF. As DNA, the CDR3 is TGTGCCAGCTTCTCAGGGGCAGAGCAGTACTTC.

V and J are TRBV28 and TRBJ2-5; 7 bases are shared with TRBD2. The CDR3 extends over 15 amino acids. With 10 bases clipped from V and 5 bases from J, the junction kept 16 bases outside the gene matches. The V gene's germline CDR1 is MDHEN and CDR2 SYDVKM. CDR3 DNA sequence: TGTGCCATCCCTTTGGGGGGGATGGAGGAGGAGACCCAGTACTTC. Encoded protein: CAIPLGGMEEETQYF.

The genes are TRBV5-6 and TRBJ1-5; tentative D call: TRBD1 (5 bases). V was trimmed by 4 bases and J by 5 bases, leaving 13 bases between them. Germline assignment: CDR1 SGHDT and CDR2 YYEEEE. The CDR3 loop spans 14 amino acids. CDR3: CASSLWDAHQPQHF. In DNA form, the CDR3 reads TGTGCCAGCAGCCTATGGGACGCACATCAGCCCCAGCATTTT. Together with reference TRBV5-6 and TRBJ1-5, the CDR3 gives the full variable domain: DAGVTQSPTHLIKTRGQQVTLRCSPKSGHDTVSWYQQALGQGPQFIFQYYEEEERQRGNFPDRFSGHQFPNYSSELNVNALLLGDSALYLCASSLWDAHQPQHFGDGTRLSIL.

This chain connects TRBV6-1 to TRBJ1-2; 7 bases are a match to TRBD1. The CDR3 consists of 14 residues. Germline V CDR1 and CDR2: MNHNS, SASEGT. With 1 base clipped from V and 4 bases from J, the junction kept 3 bases outside the gene matches. The CDR3 loop is CASSEGDSPYGYTF. CDR3 in DNA: TGTGCCAGCAGTGAAGGGGACAGCCCCTATGGCTACACCTTC.

V usage is TRBV29-1 and J usage is TRBJ2-3; TRBD2 matches 11 bases. CDR3 length: 15 amino acids. The germline gives CDR1 SQVTM, CDR2 ANQGSEA. The J segment lost 3 bases and the V segment lost 5 bases, leaving 7 bases of the junction unmatched. The chain's CDR3 is CSVTRLAGWTDTQYF. CDR3 bases: TGCAGCGTTACCAGACTAGCGGGATGGACAGATACGCAGTATTTT.

This clone showed up just a few times. The rearrangement links TRBV7-2 to TRBJ1-6; unclear D gene. The CDR3 extends over 11 amino acids. V was shortened by 2 bases and J by 9 bases, with 2 bases between the two germline ends. The germline V gene encodes CDR1 SGHTA and CDR2 FQGNSA. The CDR3 coding sequence is TGTGCCAGCAGCTTAATTTCACCCCTCCACTTT. Translating gives CASSLISPLHF.

The V call is TRBV5-1, the J call TRBJ2-1; 12 bases align to TRBD2. The ends lost 4 bases at V and 6 bases at J; junction bases unmatched: 8. This CDR3 comprises 16 residues. Germline CDR1 SGHRS, CDR2 YFSETQ. The chain's CDR3 is CASSARLAGVLNEQFF. CDR3 coding DNA: TGCGCCAGCAGCGCTCGACTAGCGGGAGTACTCAATGAGCAGTTCTTC.

This chain connects TRBV30 to TRBJ2-7, with a tentative D call TRBD2 (5 bases). V gave up 5 bases and J gave up 4 bases, with 18 bases separating them. Looked up from germline, CDR1 is GTSNPN and CDR2 is SVGIG (reference sequence). The CDR3 consists of 14 residues. The CDR3 sequence is CAWSSGYHPYEQYF. The CDR3 bases are TGTGCCTGGTCCTCGGGATACCATCCTTACGAGCAGTACTTC.

The chain has TRBV7-9 and TRBJ2-5; 10 bases match TRBD1. V dropped 5 bases and J dropped 4; count of bases not matched to a gene: 7. CDR3 size: 15 residues. Germline-derived CDR1 and CDR2 are SEHNR and FQNEAQ (reference sequence). The CDR3 DNA is TGTGCCAGCAGCCCGACAGGGGGCGTTCGAGAGACCCAGTACTTC. Its protein product is CASSPTGGVRETQYF.

V and J are TRBV5-1 and TRBJ2-3; TRBD2 agrees at 8 bases. V lost 5 bases, J lost 0 bases, and 5 bases stayed unmatched. The CDR3 has 15 amino acids. Per the germline V gene, CDR1 is SGHRS and CDR2 is YFSETQ. The CDR3 DNA reads TGCGCCAGCAGTCGGACTAGCCCTAGCACAGATACGCAGTATTTT. Its translation: CASSRTSPSTDTQYF.

CDR3 protein: CASSSLSVGTGFYEQYF. Written as DNA, the CDR3 is TGTGCCAGCAGTTCCTTGAGCGTCGGGACAGGCTTCTACGAGCAGTACTTC. The chain uses TRBV28 and TRBJ2-7; 8 positions match TRBD1. Per germline, CDR1 MDHEN and CDR2 SYDVKM. The CDR3 spans 17 residues. With V trimmed by 4 bases and J by 3 bases, 14 bases remained unmatched. The variable domain in full, completed from reference TRBV28 and TRBJ2-7, reads DVKVTQSSRYLVKRTGEKVFLECVQDMDHENMFWYRQDPGLGLRLIYFSYDVKMKEKGDIPEGYSVSREKKERFSLILESASTNQTSMYLCASSSLSVGTGFYEQYFGPGTRLTVT.

With regard to this clone: The same CDR3 also results from other DNA sequences found in this sample. The rearrangement joins TRBV10-3 to TRBJ1-1, with 8 bases matching TRBD1. Germline loops: CDR1 ENHRY, CDR2 SYGVKD. J gave up 2 bases and V 2 bases, and 1 base lay outside the gene matches. The CDR3 has 14 amino acids. In DNA, the CDR3 is TGTGCCATCAGTGAGGGACAGGGAAACACTGAAGCTTTCTTT. Amino acid sequence: CAISEGQGNTEAFF.

The chain links TRBV7-9 to TRBJ2-7; TRBD1 matches at 7 bases. Germline CDR1 is SEHNR and CDR2 is FQNEAQ (reference sequence). The CDR3 has 14 residues. V trimming: 1 base; J trimming: 6 bases; junction bases outside the gene matches: 6. In nucleotides, the CDR3 is TGTGCCAGCAGCTTAGAGGGGGCCCTCGTCGAGCAGTACTTC. Translation: CASSLEGALVEQYF.

This clone has only a few counts. This chain joins TRBV15 and TRBJ2-2; D may correspond to TRBD1 or TRBD2 (5 bases each). Deletions cut 1 base from V and 7 bases from J, with 13 bases between. The CDR3 runs 15 residues. CDR1 and CDR2 (germline): LNHNV, YYDKDF (reference sequence). In nucleotides, the CDR3 is TGTGCCACCAGCAGAGTCTCATCGGGGCTCGGGGAGCTGTTTTTT. Its translation is CATSRVSSGLGELFF.

This clone came up once. This chain's CDR3 is CASSLGAVRGRPLGNQPQHF. The CDR3, as DNA: TGTGCCAGCAGCTTGGGGGCTGTCAGGGGGCGACCTCTGGGCAATCAGCCCCAGCATTTT. The genes are TRBV5-8 and TRBJ1-5; 8 nucleotides line up with TRBD1. There are 20 residues in the CDR3. V gave up 0 bases and J gave up 2 bases; unmatched junction bases: 16. CDR1 and CDR2 (germline): SGHTS, YDEGEE.

The gene calls are TRBV7-2 and TRBJ2-7; D gene uncertain. This CDR3 has 13 residues. CDR1 SGHTA and CDR2 FQGNSA come from the germline V gene. Trimming cost V 4 bases and J 3 bases, with 10 bases left between them. The DNA of the CDR3 is TGTGCCAGCAGCTCACCACCCTACTACGAGCAGTACTTC. Its translation is CASSSPPYYEQYF. The whole variable domain, filled in from reference TRBV7-2 and TRBJ2-7, reads GAGVSQSPSNKVTEKGKDVELRCDPISGHTALYWYRQSLGQGLEFLIYFQGNSAPDKSGLPSDRFSAERTGGSVSTLTIQRTQQEDSAVYLCASSSPPYYEQYFGPGTRLTVT.

V is TRBV6-4 and J is TRBJ2-1; 7 positions agree with TRBD1. The V gene end was trimmed by 2 bases and the J gene end by 12 bases; junction bases not matched to a gene: 7. The CDR3 is 13 residues long. Germline CDR1 MRHNA, CDR2 SNTAGT. The CDR3 region is CASSDRGQSGQFF. CDR3 bases: TGTGCCAGCAGTGACAGGGGGCAGTCTGGGCAGTTCTTC.

On this clone itself: A read error may account for a junction end that differs from germline. This chain uses TRBV23-1 with TRBJ1-1; possible D gene TRBD1, 5 bases. TRBV23-1 is recorded as an ORF, its role being uncertain. The CDR3 length is 15 residues. Here the CDR3 DNA reads TGCGCCAGCAGTCGGTCGGGGCGCCAAAACACTGAAGTTTTCTTT. It specifies CASSRSGRQNTEVFF.

This clone has just one count. This chain uses TRBV6-1 with TRBJ1-5, with D maybe TRBD1 (6 bases). Trimming left V 1 base short and J 1 base short, with 8 bases between. The CDR3 loop spans 15 amino acids. In germline, CDR1 is MNHNS, CDR2 SASEGT. The CDR3 bases are TGTGCCAGCAGTGAAGTGGGGGCGAGCAATCAGCCCCAGCATTTT. It is translated as CASSEVGASNQPQHF.

This clone was found once. V and J are TRBV6-1 and TRBJ1-2; D not certain. Between the trimmed V and J ends, which lost 0 bases and 4 bases, there was a span of 12 bases. The CDR3 runs to 15 residues. Germline V CDR1 and CDR2: MNHNS, SASEGT. The CDR3 loop reads CASSEARSSLYGYTF. The DNA for the CDR3 is TGTGCCAGCAGTGAAGCAAGATCCAGCCTCTATGGCTACACCTTC.

V is TRBV18 and J is TRBJ1-2; D uncertain. Looked up from germline, CDR1 is KGHSH and CDR2 is LQKENI. The CDR3 covers 13 residues. V was pared by 3 bases and J by 2 bases, with 7 bases between. The CDR3: CASSPGENYGYTF. In DNA form, the CDR3 reads TGTGCCAGCTCACCGGGCGAGAACTATGGCTACACCTTC. The full variable domain, in which reference TRBV18 and TRBJ1-2 provide the parts outside the CDR3, is NAGVMQNPRHLVRRRGQEARLRCSPMKGHSHVYWYRQLPEEGLKFMVYLQKENIIDESGMPKERFSAEFPKEGPSILRIQQVVRGDSAAYFCASSPGENYGYTFGSGTRLTVV.

The chain uses TRBV24-1 and TRBJ2-1; 9 bases line up with TRBD1. V lost 9 bases to trimming and J lost 9 bases; unmatched junction nucleotides: 8. Per germline, CDR1 KGHDR and CDR2 SFDVKD. This CDR3 is 13 amino acids long. The CDR3 here is CATLGQGQSEQFF. CDR3 coding DNA: TGTGCCACCCTGGGACAGGGTCAGAGTGAGCAGTTCTTC.

This chain connects TRBV7-9 to TRBJ1-3, with 11 bases matching TRBD1. Germline-derived CDR1 and CDR2 are SEHNR and FQNEAQ (reference sequence). V shed 1 base, J shed 0 bases, and the junction held 2 bases outside the gene matches. This CDR3 is 17 amino acids long. The CDR3 region has the DNA TGTGCCAGCAGCTTAGGTGGGACAGGGGGCTCTGGAAACACCATATATTTT. Amino acid sequence: CASSLGGTGGSGNTIYF.

J is TRBJ1-1 and V is TRBV2; D uncertain. Germline-derived CDR1 and CDR2 are SNHLY and FYNNEI. CDR3 length: 13 amino acids. V lost 6 bases and J 3 bases, leaving 11 bases between the germline ends. The CDR3 here is CASRLGSDTEAFF. CDR3 DNA: TGTGCCAGCAGACTCGGGTCGGACACTGAAGCTTTCTTT. The full variable domain, rest sourced from reference TRBV2 and TRBJ1-1, is EPEVTQTPSHQVTQMGQEVILRCVPISNHLYFYWYRQILGQKVEFLVSFYNNEISEKSEIFDDQFSVERPDGSNFTLKIRSTKLEDSAMYFCASRLGSDTEAFFGQGTRLTVV.

This sequence joins TRBV5-1 and TRBJ2-2, with D possibly matching TRBD2 (5 bases). The germline V gene has CDR1 SGHRS and CDR2 YFSETQ. The CDR3 extends over 16 amino acids. V shed 6 bases and J shed 0 bases, with 15 bases lying between them. The CDR3 DNA reads as TGCGCCAGCACTCCCTCCGGGGTCCCGAACACCGGGGAGCTGTTTTTT. Its protein is CASTPSGVPNTGELFF. Drawing the rest from reference TRBV5-1 and TRBJ2-2, the complete variable domain is KAGVTQTPRYLIKTRGQQVTLSCSPISGHRSVSWYQQTPGQGLQFLFEYFSETQRNKGNFPGRFSGRQFSNSRSEMNVSTLELGDSALYLCASTPSGVPNTGELFFGEGSRLTVL.

The chain employs TRBV4-2 and TRBJ2-7, with 11 bases aligning to TRBD2. There are 16 residues in the CDR3. The germline gives CDR1 LGHNA, CDR2 YNFKEQ. The trim removed 1 base at V and 2 bases at J, leaving 4 bases unmatched. DNA for the CDR3: TGTGCCAGCAGCCAAGTTAGCGGGAGGGTGACCTACGAGCAGTACTTC. Its protein product is CASSQVSGRVTYEQYF.

J is TRBJ1-2 and V is TRBV2; D perhaps matches TRBD1 (5 bases). The CDR3 totals 13 residues. The V gene lost 3 bases and the J gene lost 3 bases, with 8 bases spanning the gap. Germline assignment: CDR1 SNHLY and CDR2 FYNNEI. The CDR3 reads CASSEQGDYGYTF. For the CDR3, the DNA is TGTGCCAGCAGTGAGCAAGGGGACTATGGCTACACCTTC.